These 3 T cell receptor beta chains came from one sample sequenced in a study of cytomegalovirus exposure and HLA in healthy donors. The PCR made use of 60 Vbeta and 13 Jbeta primers. Data came from immunoSEQ multiplex PCR; TCRdb stores just in-frame clones and leaves some out. There are 150,000 to 200,000 clones in the sample, with roughly 0.83% held by the top ten. The material sequenced was PBMCs. All receptors derive from a woman aged 18 to 35 in good health and CMV-seropositive.

The J gene is TRBJ1-5, the V gene TRBV5-4, with D perhaps TRBD1 (6 bases). Germline CDR1 reads SGHNT; CDR2 reads YYREEE (reference sequence). The CDR3 is made up of 16 amino acids. V was cut by 4 bases and J by 4 bases, with 18 bases left in between. The CDR3 sequence: CASSPSPDRNNQPQHF. The CDR3 nucleotides are TGTGCCAGCAGCCCATCTCCGGACAGAAATAATCAGCCCCAGCATTTT.

V usage is TRBV10-2 and J usage is TRBJ2-5; 10 bases line up with TRBD2. The J call is uncertain, as TRBJ2-7 better fits the DNA end. CDR1 WSHSY and CDR2 SAAADI come from the germline V gene. This CDR3 is built from 15 residues. CDR3 sequence (DNA): TGCGCCAGCAGTGAGACTAGCGGGGCCCCCTACGAGCAGTACTTC. Translating it yields CASSETSGAPYEQYF.

This chain connects TRBV2 to TRBJ1-2, with D possibly being TRBD1 (5 bases). The CDR3 is 13 residues long. The V gene's germline CDR1 is SNHLY and CDR2 FYNNEI. V was shortened by 7 bases and J by 8 bases, with 17 bases between the two germline ends. This CDR3 is CASTGGTAGGYTF. The CDR3 DNA reads TGTGCCAGCACCGGCGGGACGGCGGGGGGCTACACCTTC.